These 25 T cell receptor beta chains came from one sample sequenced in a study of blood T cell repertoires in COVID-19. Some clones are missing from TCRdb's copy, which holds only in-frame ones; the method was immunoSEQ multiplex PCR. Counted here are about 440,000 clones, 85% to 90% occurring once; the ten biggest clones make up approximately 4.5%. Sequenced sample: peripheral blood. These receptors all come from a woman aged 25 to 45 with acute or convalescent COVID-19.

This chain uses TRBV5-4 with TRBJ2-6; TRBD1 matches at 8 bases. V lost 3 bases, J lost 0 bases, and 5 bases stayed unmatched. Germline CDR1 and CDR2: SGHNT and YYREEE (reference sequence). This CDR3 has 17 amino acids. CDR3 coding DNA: TGTGCCAGCAGCTCGGGACAGGTCCTCTCTGGGGCCAACGTCCTGACTTTC. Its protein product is CASSSGQVLSGANVLTF.

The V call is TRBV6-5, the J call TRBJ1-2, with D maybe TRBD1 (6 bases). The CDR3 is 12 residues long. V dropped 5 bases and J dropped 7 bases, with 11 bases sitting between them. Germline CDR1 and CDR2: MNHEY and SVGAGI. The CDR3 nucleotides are TGTGCCAGCAGTCAAACAGGGTTTGGCTACACCTTC. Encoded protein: CASSQTGFGYTF.

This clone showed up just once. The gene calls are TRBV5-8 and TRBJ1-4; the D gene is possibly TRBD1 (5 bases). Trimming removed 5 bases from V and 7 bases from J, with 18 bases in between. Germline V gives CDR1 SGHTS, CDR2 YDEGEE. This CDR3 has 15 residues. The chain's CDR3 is CASSYDRGLSEKLFF. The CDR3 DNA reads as TGTGCCAGCAGTTACGACCGGGGACTCTCTGAAAAACTGTTTTTT.

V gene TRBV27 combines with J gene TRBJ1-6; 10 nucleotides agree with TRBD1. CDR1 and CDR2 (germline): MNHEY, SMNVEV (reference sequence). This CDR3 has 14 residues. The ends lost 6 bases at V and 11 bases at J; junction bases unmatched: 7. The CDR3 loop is CASSLGQGVTPLHF. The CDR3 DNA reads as TGTGCCAGCAGCCTCGGACAGGGGGTAACACCCCTCCACTTT.

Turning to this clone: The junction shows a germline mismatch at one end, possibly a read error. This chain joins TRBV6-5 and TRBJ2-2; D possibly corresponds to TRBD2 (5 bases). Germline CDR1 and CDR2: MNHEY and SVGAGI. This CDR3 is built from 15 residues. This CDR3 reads CASSTTWRNAGELFF. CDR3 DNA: TGTGCCAGCAGTACCACTTGGAGGAACGCCGGGGAGCTGTTTTTT.

This CDR3 is CASRLAGIPDEQFF. The DNA of the CDR3 is TGTGCCAGTAGACTAGCGGGGATTCCGGATGAGCAGTTCTTC. The chain recombines TRBV3-1 (or the pseudogene TRBV3-2) with TRBJ2-1; 11 bases agree with TRBD2. CDR1 and CDR2 from the germline V gene are LGHDT and YNNKEL (reference sequence). CDR3 length: 14 amino acids. The trim removed 9 bases at V and 8 bases at J, leaving 9 bases unmatched.

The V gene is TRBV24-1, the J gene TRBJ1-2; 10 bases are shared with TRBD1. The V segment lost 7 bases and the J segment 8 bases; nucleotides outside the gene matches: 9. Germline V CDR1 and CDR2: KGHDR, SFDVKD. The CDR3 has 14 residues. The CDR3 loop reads CATSRGQGERGYTF. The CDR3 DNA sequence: TGTGCCACCAGCCGTGGACAGGGGGAGAGGGGCTACACCTTC.

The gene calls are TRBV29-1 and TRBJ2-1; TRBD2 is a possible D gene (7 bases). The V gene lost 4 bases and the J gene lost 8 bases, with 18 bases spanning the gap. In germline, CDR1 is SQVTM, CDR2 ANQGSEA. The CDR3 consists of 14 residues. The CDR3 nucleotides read TGCAGCGTTGCCCCTAGTTCGGGGGGCGATGAGCAGTTCTTC. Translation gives CSVAPSSGGDEQFF.

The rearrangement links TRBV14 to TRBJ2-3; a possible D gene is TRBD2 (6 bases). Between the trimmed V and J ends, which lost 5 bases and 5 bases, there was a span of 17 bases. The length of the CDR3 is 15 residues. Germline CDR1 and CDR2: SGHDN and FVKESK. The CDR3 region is CASSTAGLGGDTQYF. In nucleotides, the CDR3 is TGTGCCAGCAGCACCGCGGGGCTCGGTGGAGATACGCAGTATTTT. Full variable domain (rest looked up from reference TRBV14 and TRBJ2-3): EAGVTQFPSHSVIEKGQTVTLRCDPISGHDNLYWYRRVMGKEIKFLLHFVKESKQDESGMPNNRFLAERTGGTYSTLKVQPAELEDSGVYFCASSTAGLGGDTQYFGPGTRLTVL.

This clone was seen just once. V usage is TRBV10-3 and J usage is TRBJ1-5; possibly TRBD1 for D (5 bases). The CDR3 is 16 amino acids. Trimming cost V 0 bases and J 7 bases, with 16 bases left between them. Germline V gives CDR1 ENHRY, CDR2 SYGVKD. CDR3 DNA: TGTGCCATCAGTGAGTCGAGTCCAGGGCTTGAGCAGCCCCAGCATTTT. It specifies CAISESSPGLEQPQHF.

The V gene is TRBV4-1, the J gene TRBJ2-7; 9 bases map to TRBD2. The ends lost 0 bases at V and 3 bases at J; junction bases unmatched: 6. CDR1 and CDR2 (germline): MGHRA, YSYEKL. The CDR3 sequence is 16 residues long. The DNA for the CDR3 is TGCGCCAGCAGCCAAGAGCGCGGGACTAGCAACTACGAGCAGTACTTC. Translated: CASSQERGTSNYEQYF.

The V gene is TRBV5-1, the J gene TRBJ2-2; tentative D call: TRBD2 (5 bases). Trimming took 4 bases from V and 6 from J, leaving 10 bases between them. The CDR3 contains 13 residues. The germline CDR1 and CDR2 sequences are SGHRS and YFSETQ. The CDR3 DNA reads TGCGCCAGCAGCCTCTCTAGCCCCGGGGAGCTGTTTTTT. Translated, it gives CASSLSSPGELFF.

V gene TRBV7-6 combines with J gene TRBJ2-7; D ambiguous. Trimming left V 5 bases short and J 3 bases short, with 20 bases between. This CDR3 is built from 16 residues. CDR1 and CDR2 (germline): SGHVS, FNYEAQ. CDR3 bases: TGTGCCAGCAGCCCCGCCCCCGGCGGAGAGTTCTACGAGCAGTACTTC. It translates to CASSPAPGGEFYEQYF.

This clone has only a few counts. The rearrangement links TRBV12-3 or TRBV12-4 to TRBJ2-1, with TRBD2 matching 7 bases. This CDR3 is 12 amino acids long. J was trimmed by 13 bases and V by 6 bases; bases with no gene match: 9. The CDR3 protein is CASRSSGVGQFF. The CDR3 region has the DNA TGTGCCAGCAGGTCGAGCGGGGTTGGACAGTTCTTC.

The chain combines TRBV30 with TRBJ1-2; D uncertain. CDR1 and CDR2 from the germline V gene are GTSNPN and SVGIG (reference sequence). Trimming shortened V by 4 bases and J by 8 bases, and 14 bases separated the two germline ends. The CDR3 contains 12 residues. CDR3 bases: TGTGCCTGGACATCGGGATTAGGCGGCTACACCTTC. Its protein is CAWTSGLGGYTF.

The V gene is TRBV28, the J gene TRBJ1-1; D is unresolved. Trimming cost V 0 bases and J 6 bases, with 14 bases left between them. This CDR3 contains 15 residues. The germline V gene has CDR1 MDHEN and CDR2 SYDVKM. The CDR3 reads CASSLWSIGYPEAFF. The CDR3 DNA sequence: TGTGCCAGCAGTTTATGGTCTATCGGGTATCCTGAAGCTTTCTTT. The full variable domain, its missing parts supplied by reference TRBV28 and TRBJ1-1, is DVKVTQSSRYLVKRTGEKVFLECVQDMDHENMFWYRQDPGLGLRLIYFSYDVKMKEKGDIPEGYSVSREKKERFSLILESASTNQTSMYLCASSLWSIGYPEAFFGQGTRLTVV.

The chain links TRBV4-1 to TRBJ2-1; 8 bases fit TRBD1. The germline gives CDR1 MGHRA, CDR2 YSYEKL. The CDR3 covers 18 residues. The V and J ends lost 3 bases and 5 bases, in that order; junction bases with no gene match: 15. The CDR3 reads CASSQRADRAQLNNEQFF. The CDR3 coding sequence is TGCGCCAGCAGCCAGAGAGCGGACAGGGCGCAACTCAACAATGAGCAGTTCTTC.

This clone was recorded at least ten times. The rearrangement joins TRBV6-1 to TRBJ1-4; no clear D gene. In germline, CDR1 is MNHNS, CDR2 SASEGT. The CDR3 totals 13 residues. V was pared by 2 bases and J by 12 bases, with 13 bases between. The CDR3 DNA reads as TGTGCCAGCAGTGAAACGGTCTCTGGGCAACTGTTTTTT. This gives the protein CASSETVSGQLFF.

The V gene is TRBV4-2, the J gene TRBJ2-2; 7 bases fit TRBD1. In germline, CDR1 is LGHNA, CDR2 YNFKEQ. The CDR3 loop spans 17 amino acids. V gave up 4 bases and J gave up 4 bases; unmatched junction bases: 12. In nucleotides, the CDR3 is TGTGCCAGCAGCCGCTCATCAGGACAGGCTTTCACCGGGGAGCTGTTTTTT. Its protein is CASSRSSGQAFTGELFF.

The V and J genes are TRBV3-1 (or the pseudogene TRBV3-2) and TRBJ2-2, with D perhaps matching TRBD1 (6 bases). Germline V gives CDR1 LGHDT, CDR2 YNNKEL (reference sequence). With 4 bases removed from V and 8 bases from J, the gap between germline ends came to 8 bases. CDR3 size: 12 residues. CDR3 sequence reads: CASSRGQGELFF. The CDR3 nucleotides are TGTGCCAGCAGCCGTGGACAGGGGGAGCTGTTTTTT.

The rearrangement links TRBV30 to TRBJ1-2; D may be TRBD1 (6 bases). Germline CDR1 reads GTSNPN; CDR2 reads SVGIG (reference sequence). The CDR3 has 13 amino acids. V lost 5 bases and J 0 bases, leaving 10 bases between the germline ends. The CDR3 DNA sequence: TGTGCCTGGGGGGACAAACCTAACTATGGCTACACCTTC. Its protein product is CAWGDKPNYGYTF.

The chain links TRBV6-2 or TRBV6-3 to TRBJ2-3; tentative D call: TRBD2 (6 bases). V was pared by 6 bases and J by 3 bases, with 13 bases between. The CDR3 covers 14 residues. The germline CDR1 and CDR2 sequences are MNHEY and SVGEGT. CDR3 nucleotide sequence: TGTGCCAGCAGCCAGAGCCTAGCGACAGATACGCAGTATTTT. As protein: CASSQSLATDTQYF.

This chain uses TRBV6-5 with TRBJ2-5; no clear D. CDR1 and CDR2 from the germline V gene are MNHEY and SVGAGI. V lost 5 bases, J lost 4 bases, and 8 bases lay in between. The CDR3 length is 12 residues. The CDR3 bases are TGTGCCAGCAGTAAGGAGACAGAGACCCAGTACTTC. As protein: CASSKETETQYF.

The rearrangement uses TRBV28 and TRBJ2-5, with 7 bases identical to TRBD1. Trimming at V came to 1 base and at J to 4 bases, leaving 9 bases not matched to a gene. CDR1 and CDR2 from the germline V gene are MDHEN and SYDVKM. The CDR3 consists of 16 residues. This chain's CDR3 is CASSLSTGALSETQYF. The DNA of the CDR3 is TGTGCCAGCAGTTTATCTACAGGGGCACTTTCAGAGACCCAGTACTTC.

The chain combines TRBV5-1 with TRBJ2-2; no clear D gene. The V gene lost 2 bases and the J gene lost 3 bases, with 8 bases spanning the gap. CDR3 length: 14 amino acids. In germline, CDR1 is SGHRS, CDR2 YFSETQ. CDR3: CASSFGSHTGELFF. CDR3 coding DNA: TGCGCCAGCAGCTTCGGGTCTCACACCGGGGAGCTGTTTTTT.